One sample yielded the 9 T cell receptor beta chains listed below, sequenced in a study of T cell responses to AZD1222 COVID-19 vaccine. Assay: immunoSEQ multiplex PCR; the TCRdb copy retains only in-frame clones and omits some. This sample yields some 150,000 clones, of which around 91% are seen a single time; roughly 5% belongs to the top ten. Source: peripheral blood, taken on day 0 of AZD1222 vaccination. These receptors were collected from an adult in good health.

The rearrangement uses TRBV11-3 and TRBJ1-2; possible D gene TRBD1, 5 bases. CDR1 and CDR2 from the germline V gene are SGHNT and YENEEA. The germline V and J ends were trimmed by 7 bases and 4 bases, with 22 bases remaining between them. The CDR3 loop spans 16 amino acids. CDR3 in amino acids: CASTPDTARDGYGYTF. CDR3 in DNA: TGTGCCAGCACCCCGGACACCGCCCGAGATGGCTATGGCTACACCTTC.

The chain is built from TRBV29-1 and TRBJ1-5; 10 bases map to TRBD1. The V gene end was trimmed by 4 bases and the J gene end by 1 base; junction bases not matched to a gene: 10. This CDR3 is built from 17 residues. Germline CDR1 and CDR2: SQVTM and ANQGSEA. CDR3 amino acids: CSVAVGQGVTSNQPQHF. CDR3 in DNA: TGCAGCGTTGCCGTAGGACAGGGGGTGACGAGCAATCAGCCCCAGCATTTT. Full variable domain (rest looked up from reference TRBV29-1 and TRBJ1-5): SAVISQKPSRDICQRGTSLTIQCQVDSQVTMMFWYRQQPGQSLTLIATANQGSEATYESGFVIDKFPISRPNLTFSTLTVSNMSPEDSSIYLCSVAVGQGVTSNQPQHFGDGTRLSIL.

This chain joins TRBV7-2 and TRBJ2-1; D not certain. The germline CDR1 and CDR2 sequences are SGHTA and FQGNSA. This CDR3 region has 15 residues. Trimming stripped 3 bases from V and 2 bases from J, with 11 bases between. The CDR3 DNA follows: TGTGCCAGCAGCTTGACCGTAGAGCCCTACAATGAGCAGTTCTTC. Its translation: CASSLTVEPYNEQFF.

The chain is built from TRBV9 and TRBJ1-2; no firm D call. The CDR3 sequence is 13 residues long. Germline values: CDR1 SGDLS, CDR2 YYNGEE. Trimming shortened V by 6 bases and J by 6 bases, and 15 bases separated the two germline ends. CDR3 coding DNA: TGTGCCAGCAACAATCCCCTCGGGAATGGCTACACCTTC. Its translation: CASNNPLGNGYTF.

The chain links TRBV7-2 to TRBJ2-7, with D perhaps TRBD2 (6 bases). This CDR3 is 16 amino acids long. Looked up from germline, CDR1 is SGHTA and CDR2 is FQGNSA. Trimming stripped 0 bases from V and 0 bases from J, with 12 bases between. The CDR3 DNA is TGTGCCAGCAGCTTAGCGTTGGGGGGTAGCTCCTACGAGCAGTACTTC. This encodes CASSLALGGSSYEQYF.

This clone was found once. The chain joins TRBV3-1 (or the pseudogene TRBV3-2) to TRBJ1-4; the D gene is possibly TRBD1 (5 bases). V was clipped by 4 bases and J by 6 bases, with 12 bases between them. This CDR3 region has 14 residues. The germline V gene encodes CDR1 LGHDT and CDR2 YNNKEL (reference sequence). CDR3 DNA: TGTGCCAGCAGCCTTACCCTGGGGGATGAAAAACTGTTTTTT. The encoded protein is CASSLTLGDEKLFF.

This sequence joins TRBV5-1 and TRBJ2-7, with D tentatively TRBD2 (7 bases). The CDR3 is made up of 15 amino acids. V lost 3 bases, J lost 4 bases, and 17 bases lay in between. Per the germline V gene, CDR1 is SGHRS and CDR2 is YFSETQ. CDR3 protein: CASSYAGRGGYEQYF. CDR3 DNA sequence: TGCGCCAGCAGCTACGCGGGCAGGGGAGGGTACGAGCAGTACTTC.

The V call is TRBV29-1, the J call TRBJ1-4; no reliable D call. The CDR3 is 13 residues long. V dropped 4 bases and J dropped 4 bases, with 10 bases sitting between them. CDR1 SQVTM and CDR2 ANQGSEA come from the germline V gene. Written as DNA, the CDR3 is TGCAGCGTTGCGGCAAGCGTTAATGAAAAACTGTTTTTT. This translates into CSVAASVNEKLFF.

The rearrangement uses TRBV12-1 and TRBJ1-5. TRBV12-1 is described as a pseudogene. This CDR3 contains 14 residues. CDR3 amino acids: CASSPIRCNQPQHF. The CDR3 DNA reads TGTGCCAGCAGCCCCATTAGATGCAATCAGCCCCAGCATTTT.